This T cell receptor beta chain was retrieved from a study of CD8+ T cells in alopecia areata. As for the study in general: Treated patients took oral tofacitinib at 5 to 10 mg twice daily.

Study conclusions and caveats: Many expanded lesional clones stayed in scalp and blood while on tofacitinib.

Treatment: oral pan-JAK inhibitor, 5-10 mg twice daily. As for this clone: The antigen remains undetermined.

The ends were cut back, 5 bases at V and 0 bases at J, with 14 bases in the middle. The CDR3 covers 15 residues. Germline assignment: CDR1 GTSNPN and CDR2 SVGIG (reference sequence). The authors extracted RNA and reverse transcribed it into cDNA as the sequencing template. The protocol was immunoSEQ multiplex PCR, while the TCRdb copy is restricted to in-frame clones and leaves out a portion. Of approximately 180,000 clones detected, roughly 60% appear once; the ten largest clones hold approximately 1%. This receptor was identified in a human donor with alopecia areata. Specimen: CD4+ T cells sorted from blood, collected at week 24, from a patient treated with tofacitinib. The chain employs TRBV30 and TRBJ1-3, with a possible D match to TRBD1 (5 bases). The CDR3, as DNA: TGTGCCTGGCAGGAGGGGACCCACTCTGGAAACACCATATATTTT. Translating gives CAWQEGTHSGNTIYF.